Shown below are 21 T cell receptor beta chains from a single sample sequenced in a study of shared clonotypes between healthy human individuals. Data came from immunoSEQ multiplex PCR; TCRdb stores just in-frame clones and leaves some out. The table has some 2.1 million clones, around 95% seen once. Source material: naive CD4+ T cells sorted from blood. The sample's subset: CD45RA+ positively selected. The receptor set was obtained from a man younger than 35 in good health.

The DNA of the CDR3 is TGTGCCACCCAGCAGCGGGAGGGGTACAATGAGCAGTTCTTC. This gives the protein CATQQREGYNEQFF. This chain links TRBV5-4 with TRBJ2-1; 10 bases are a match to TRBD2. V gave up 9 bases and J gave up 4 bases; unmatched junction bases: 7. This CDR3 spans 14 amino acids. Germline assignment: CDR1 SGHNT and CDR2 YYREEE (reference sequence).

This clone was seen only once. The chain is built from TRBV6-1 and TRBJ2-7, with 9 positions matching TRBD2. The CDR3 runs to 14 residues. Germline assignment: CDR1 MNHNS and CDR2 SASEGT. V lost 10 bases, J lost 2 bases, and 9 bases stayed unmatched. The CDR3, as DNA: TGTGCCACCCTAGGGGCGGGGGGGACCTACGAGCAGTACTTC. Encoded protein: CATLGAGGTYEQYF.

The CDR3 bases are TGTGCCATCAGTGAGTCTTTCTCCCGGGAGACCCAGTACTTC. It is translated as CAISESFSRETQYF. V usage is TRBV10-3 and J usage is TRBJ2-5; D not certain. Germline CDR1 is ENHRY and CDR2 is SYGVKD. Trimming took off 0 bases at V and 5 bases at J, with 10 bases between the two ends. The CDR3 runs 14 residues.

The V gene is TRBV4-1, the J gene TRBJ2-3, with TRBD2 identical over 10 bases. In germline, CDR1 is MGHRA, CDR2 YSYEKL. The CDR3 length is 17 residues. V was clipped by 1 base and J by 4 bases; unmatched bases: 8. This chain's CDR3 is CASSQGAAGGPSDTQYF. The CDR3 region has the DNA TGCGCCAGCAGCCAAGGCGCAGCGGGGGGGCCGTCAGATACGCAGTATTTT.

This clone appeared a single time. The chain carries TRBV7-2 and TRBJ2-5, with D tentatively TRBD1 (6 bases). Germline V gene data show CDR1 as SGHTA and CDR2 as FQGNSA. The CDR3 has 15 amino acids. The germline V and J ends were trimmed by 1 base and 3 bases, with 12 bases remaining between them. Written as DNA, the CDR3 is TGTGCCAGCAGCTTAGGGGGGCGTAGGGAAGAGACCCAGTACTTC. Protein sequence: CASSLGGRREETQYF.

The V and J genes are TRBV19 and TRBJ1-1; TRBD1 agrees at 7 bases. The CDR3 spans 14 residues. The germline gives CDR1 LNHDA, CDR2 SQIVND (reference sequence). The V gene end was trimmed by 7 bases and the J gene end by 2 bases; junction bases not matched to a gene: 7. The CDR3 here is CASKPGTANTEAFF. The CDR3 nucleotides are TGTGCCAGTAAACCAGGGACAGCCAACACTGAAGCTTTCTTT. The full variable domain, rest sourced from reference TRBV19 and TRBJ1-1, is DGGITQSPKYLFRKEGQNVTLSCEQNLNHDAMYWYRQDPGQGLRLIYYSQIVNDFQKGDIAEGYSVSREKKESFPLTVTSAQKNPTAFYLCASKPGTANTEAFFGQGTRLTVV.

This clone was counted a single time. The chain links TRBV10-1 to TRBJ1-1, with D uncertain. Germline values: CDR1 WNHNN, CDR2 SYGVQD (reference sequence). This CDR3 comprises 15 residues. V shed 2 bases and J shed 0 bases, with 10 bases lying between them. CDR3: CASSENPSMNTEAFF. The CDR3 region has the DNA TGCGCCAGCAGTGAGAACCCGAGCATGAACACTGAAGCTTTCTTT.

This clone was seen a single time. The rearrangement uses TRBV21-1 and TRBJ1-5; TRBD1 is the table's D call, not checked against the DNA. TRBV21-1 constitutes a pseudogene. The CDR3 spans 20 residues. Here the CDR3 DNA reads TGTGCCAGCACTAACCCTGGACAGCGGACAGTGGCCGGTAGCAATCAGCCCCAGCATTTT. It translates to CASTNPGQRTVAGSNQPQHF.

To note about this clone: A much larger clone is a single base away; this may be a read error. The V gene is TRBV6-5, the J gene TRBJ1-3, with D possibly TRBD1 on 6 matching bases. V gave up 4 bases and J gave up 1 base, with 8 bases separating them. CDR1 and CDR2 (germline): MNHEY, SVGAGI. This CDR3 has 14 amino acids. The CDR3 region is CASSSGESGNTIYF. The DNA for the CDR3 is TGTGCCAGCAGTTCAGGGGAGTCTGGAAACACCATATATTTT.

The rearrangement joins TRBV27 to TRBJ2-1, with D unclear. In germline, CDR1 is MNHEY, CDR2 SMNVEV (reference sequence). The V and J ends lost 5 bases and 7 bases respectively, with 12 bases between them. The CDR3 runs 13 residues. CDR3: CASSLNLGNEQFF. CDR3 DNA sequence: TGTGCCAGCAGTCTCAACTTGGGGAATGAGCAGTTCTTC.

The rearrangement joins TRBV30 to TRBJ1-2, with D perhaps TRBD1 (6 bases). CDR1 GTSNPN and CDR2 SVGIG come from the germline V gene (reference sequence). V was shortened by 3 bases and J by 4 bases, with 12 bases between the two germline ends. This CDR3 spans 13 amino acids. The CDR3 sequence: CAWRGQGTYGYTF. In nucleotides, the CDR3 is TGTGCCTGGAGGGGGCAGGGGACCTATGGCTACACCTTC.

V is TRBV6-5 and J is TRBJ2-5, with D perhaps matching TRBD1 or TRBD2 (5 bases each). The CDR3 totals 16 residues. V lost 2 bases and J lost 4, with 17 bases in between. Germline V gene sequence: CDR1 MNHEY, CDR2 SVGAGI. CDR3: CASSYARRGVGETQYF. CDR3 bases: TGTGCCAGCAGTTACGCGCGTAGGGGAGTGGGAGAGACCCAGTACTTC.

The chain combines TRBV30 with TRBJ2-5; D remains ambiguous. The CDR3 is 15 amino acids. V lost 2 bases to trimming and J lost 5 bases, with 18 bases between them. CDR1 GTSNPN and CDR2 SVGIG come from the germline V gene (reference sequence). CDR3 in DNA: TGTGCCTGGAGTTCCCTCTTGAGAGCTAGGGAGACCCAGTACTTC. This codes for CAWSSLLRARETQYF. The whole variable domain, filled in from reference TRBV30 and TRBJ2-5, reads SQTIHQWPATLVQPVGSPLSLECTVEGTSNPNLYWYRQAAGRGLQLLFYSVGIGQISSEVPQNLSASRPQDRQFILSSKKLLLSDSGFYLCAWSSLLRARETQYFGPGTRLLVL.

This chain connects TRBV25-1 to TRBJ1-6, with 7 bases aligning to TRBD1. The J segment lost 9 bases and the V segment lost 5 bases, leaving 7 bases of the junction unmatched. Germline CDR1 MGHDK, CDR2 SYGVNS. There are 14 residues in the CDR3. The CDR3 here is CASSQTGLVSPLHF. The CDR3, as DNA: TGTGCCAGCAGTCAGACAGGGCTGGTTTCACCCCTCCACTTT.

Details on this clone: A junction boundary mismatches the germline segment, possibly from a read error. V gene TRBV10-3 combines with J gene TRBJ2-1; TRBD2 is a possible D gene (5 bases). Per the germline V gene, CDR1 is ENHRY and CDR2 is SYGVKD. The CDR3 is made up of 14 amino acids. The CDR3: CAIGERTLNNEQFF. For the CDR3, the DNA is TGTGCCATCGGTGAGCGGACTCTCAACAATGAGCAGTTCTTC.

The chain combines TRBV5-1 with TRBJ1-2; 8 nucleotides agree with TRBD1. With 6 bases clipped from V and 7 bases from J, the junction kept 14 bases outside the gene matches. Germline lookup yields CDR1 SGHRS and CDR2 YFSETQ. This CDR3 spans 15 amino acids. Here the CDR3 reads CASTVISGQGSGYTF. In nucleotides, the CDR3 is TGCGCCAGCACCGTTATCTCCGGACAGGGAAGTGGCTACACCTTC.

This chain uses TRBV5-4 with TRBJ2-2, with unresolved D. This CDR3 spans 13 amino acids. Between the trimmed V and J ends, which lost 0 bases and 5 bases, there was a span of 5 bases. Germline V gene data show CDR1 as SGHNT and CDR2 as YYREEE (reference sequence). CDR3 nucleotide sequence: TGTGCCAGCAGCTTGGACAGTACCGGGGAGCTGTTTTTT. Its protein is CASSLDSTGELFF. Full variable domain (outside the CDR3, taken from reference TRBV5-4 and TRBJ2-2): ETGVTQSPTHLIKTRGQQVTLRCSSQSGHNTVSWYQQALGQGPQFIFQYYREEENGRGNFPPRFSGLQFPNYSSELNVNALELDDSALYLCASSLDSTGELFFGEGSRLTVL.

CDR3 sequence reads: CASSQGDGTEKLFF. DNA of the CDR3: TGCGCCAGCAGCCAAGGGGACGGGACTGAAAAACTGTTTTTT. The rearrangement joins TRBV4-3 to TRBJ1-4; possible D gene TRBD1, 5 bases. The germline CDR1 and CDR2 sequences are LGHNA and YSLEER. The V end lost 1 base, the J end lost 7 bases, and 10 bases lay between the germline ends. The CDR3 length is 14 residues.

CDR3 sequence: CASSPETGQPQHF. CDR3 sequence (DNA): TGTGCCAGCAGCCCAGAGACTGGTCAGCCCCAGCATTTT. The chain joins TRBV7-9 to TRBJ1-5; no firm D call. Germline V lookup: CDR1 SEHNR, CDR2 FQNEAQ (reference sequence). The CDR3 has 13 residues. V lost 5 bases to trimming and J lost 6 bases, with 11 bases between them.

The sample holds a few counts of this clone. In the same sample, other DNA sequences code for this CDR3. V and J are TRBV7-2 and TRBJ2-7, with 8 bases fitting TRBD1. Germline trimming cut 1 base from V and 3 bases from J; bases unmatched to any gene: 2. The CDR3 covers 14 residues. CDR1 is SGHTA and CDR2 is FQGNSA in the germline V gene. The CDR3 region has the DNA TGTGCCAGCAGCTTAGACAGGGGGGTCTACGAGCAGTACTTC. Residues: CASSLDRGVYEQYF.

The chain links TRBV19 to TRBJ1-1, with 9 positions matching TRBD1. The CDR3 extends over 14 amino acids. CDR1 and CDR2 from the germline V gene are LNHDA and SQIVND (reference sequence). The J segment lost 4 bases and the V segment lost 7 bases, leaving 7 bases of the junction unmatched. The CDR3 region has the DNA TGTGCCAGTATTTGGACAGGGGATCGCACTGAAGCTTTCTTT. It translates to CASIWTGDRTEAFF.